These T cell receptor beta chains were read from a single sample in a study of T cell repertoires in cytomegalovirus infection. Via MiXCR, TCRdb re-called the reads, giving one row per CDR3 protein. Of about 230,000 distinct CDR3 sequences listed, 6% to 8% were seen once; the top ten hold around 6.5%. Sequenced input: PBMCs. The receptors were gathered from a human donor in good health (CMV status not recorded). Some clones in this sample may be carry-over from other donors' samples. CDR3s include the opening cysteine and the closing phenylalanine or tryptophan. Fields, in order: CDR3 protein, CDR3 DNA, V gene, D gene, J gene, clone size. The D gene is left open where the match is weak. Not every row has a clone size; where given, it reads once, few, many or a size class.

CASSLTGPTNEKLFF	TGTGCCAGCAGTCTGACAGGGCCAACTAATGAAAAACTGTTTTTT	TRBV28	TRBD1	TRBJ1-4	many
CASSLRGGAGSPLHF	TGTGCCAGCAGCTTAAGAGGGGGCGCAGGTTCACCCCTCCACTTT	TRBV7-3	TRBD1	TRBJ1-6	few
CASSLAPRSDGELFF	TGCGCCAGCAGCTTGGCCCCTCGCAGTGACGGGGAGCTGTTTTTT	TRBV5-1	NA	TRBJ2-2	many
CASSLPGASPLHF	TGTGCCAGCAGTTTACCGGGGGCTTCACCCCTCCACTTT	TRBV12-3/TRBV12-4	NA	TRBJ1-6	many
CSATQKRGTSQETQYF	TGCAGTGCTACCCAAAAGCGGGGGACATCCCAAGAGACCCAGTACTTC	TRBV20-1	TRBD2	TRBJ2-5	few
CASSLRGRQKLFF	TGTGCCAGCAGTTTGAGGGGGAGGCAAAAACTGTTTTTT	TRBV12-3/TRBV12-4	NA	TRBJ1-4	many
CSAVTQETQYF	TGCAGTGCTGTAACCCAAGAGACCCAGTACTTC	TRBV20-1	NA	TRBJ2-5	many
CASSQEPKETQYF	TGTGCCAGCAGCCAAGAGCCGAAGGAGACCCAGTACTTC	TRBV4-2	NA	TRBJ2-5	many
CASSLKQRYNYGYTF	TGTGCCAGCAGCTTGAAACAGCGGTATAACTATGGCTACACCTTC	TRBV5-6	NA	TRBJ1-2	many
CASSLKDSPLHF	TGTGCCAGCAGCTTAAAGGATTCACCCCTCCACTTT	TRBV7-2	NA	TRBJ1-6	many
CSVEEGEGIQYF	TGCAGCGTTGAAGAGGGGGAGGGCATTCAGTACTTC	TRBV29-1	TRBD2	TRBJ2-4	many
CASSRGLAGGTYNEQFF	TGTGCCAGCAGCCGAGGACTAGCGGGGGGGACCTACAATGAGCAGTTCTTC	TRBV14	TRBD2	TRBJ2-1	many
CASTGGDGYTF	TGCGCCAGCACCGGGGGCGATGGCTACACCTTC	TRBV5-1	NA	TRBJ1-2	many
CASRTASTDTQYF	TGTGCCAGCAGGACAGCTAGCACAGATACGCAGTATTTT	TRBV6-2/TRBV6-3	NA	TRBJ2-3	many
CASSPQVSYNEQFF	TGTGCCAGCTCGCCCCAGGTATCCTACAATGAGCAGTTCTTC	TRBV18	NA	TRBJ2-1	NA
CASSPKGRPQHF	TGTGCCAGCAGTCCGAAGGGTCGTCCCCAGCATTTT	TRBV27	NA	TRBJ1-5	many
CASSSPGGHSNQPQHF	TGTGCCAGCAGCTCCCCAGGGGGACATAGCAATCAGCCCCAGCATTTT	TRBV7-2	TRBD1	TRBJ1-5	many
CASSLWGSETQYF	TGTGCCAGCAGCTTGTGGGGGTCGGAGACCCAGTACTTC	TRBV5-5	NA	TRBJ2-5	NA
CSVGGLAGGPILNEQFF	TGCAGCGTTGGTGGCCTAGCGGGGGGCCCGATCTTAAATGAGCAGTTCTTC	TRBV29-1	TRBD2	TRBJ2-1	many
CASSSGFSDEQYF	TGTGCCAGCAGTTCCGGGTTCAGCGACGAGCAGTACTTC	TRBV12-3/TRBV12-4	NA	TRBJ2-7	NA
CSVLLEAGNTIYF	TGCAGTGTATTATTGGAGGCTGGAAACACCATATATTTT	TRBV20-1	NA	TRBJ1-3	many
CSVHVSGTGELFF	TGCAGCGTTCACGTTAGTGGTACCGGGGAGCTGTTTTTT	TRBV29-1	NA	TRBJ2-2	many
CASSLGGRTLYNEQFF	TGCGCCAGCAGCCTGGGGGGCCGAACGCTCTACAATGAGCAGTTCTTC	TRBV4-3	NA	TRBJ2-1	NA
CASSRGGAKETQYF	TGCGCCAGCAGCCGGGGGGGGGCTAAAGAGACCCAGTACTTC	TRBV5-1	TRBD2	TRBJ2-5	many
CASSLAGRHTDTQYF	TGTGCCAGCAGCTTGGCCGGACGGCACACAGATACGCAGTATTTT	TRBV7-2	NA	TRBJ2-3	many
CASSSDRGGILWEKLFF	TGTGCCAGCAGTTCGGACAGGGGCGGTATTCTCTGGGAAAAACTGTTTTTT	TRBV28	TRBD1	TRBJ1-4	many
CASSPTPGQRTGYTF	TGTGCCAGCAGCCCGACCCCGGGACAGAGAACTGGCTACACCTTC	TRBV5-6	TRBD1	TRBJ1-2	many
CASSQDPQTITGELFF	TGCGCCAGCAGCCAAGATCCCCAGACTATCACCGGGGAGCTGTTTTTT	TRBV4-3	NA	TRBJ2-2	NA
CASSYKQSGPMWNTEAFF	TGTGCCAGCAGTTATAAACAATCTGGACCAATGTGGAACACTGAAGCTTTCTTT	TRBV6-6	NA	TRBJ1-1	many
CASSPPVGTGIQETQYF	TGCGCCAGCAGCCCCCCCGTGGGGACAGGGATCCAAGAGACCCAGTACTTC	TRBV5-1	TRBD1	TRBJ2-5	many
CASSEYWQGGSNQPQHF	TGTGCCAGCAGTGAATATTGGCAGGGTGGAAGCAATCAGCCCCAGCATTTT	TRBV25-1	NA	TRBJ1-5	NA
CASSPGADRNTEAFF	TGCGCCAGCAGCCCGGGGGCGGACAGGAACACTGAAGCTTTCTTT	TRBV5-1	NA	TRBJ1-1	many
CASSSGTGTFNEQFF	TGTGCCAGCAGCTCCGGGACAGGGACTTTCAATGAGCAGTTCTTC	TRBV11-2	TRBD1	TRBJ2-1	many
CASSPQGGAGETQYF	TGTGCCAGCAGCCCCCAAGGGGGGGCGGGGGAGACCCAGTACTTC	TRBV7-2	NA	TRBJ2-5	many
CASSSSLVSYNEQFF	TGTGCCAGTAGTTCTTCCTTGGTCAGTTACAATGAGCAGTTCTTC	TRBV19	NA	TRBJ2-1	many
CASSLTWDGYTF	TGTGCCAGCAGCTTAACCTGGGATGGCTACACCTTC	TRBV7-9	NA	TRBJ1-2	many
CASSLSSGQGAEKLFF	TGTGCCAGCAGCTTATCCAGCGGACAGGGGGCTGAAAAACTGTTTTTT	TRBV7-2	TRBD1	TRBJ1-4	many
CSAIGLAGYTDTQYF	TGCAGTGCTATCGGACTAGCGGGATACACAGATACGCAGTATTTT	TRBV20-1	TRBD2	TRBJ2-3	many
CASSGLAGAGANVLTF	TGTGCCAGCAGCGGATTAGCGGGGGCTGGGGCCAACGTCCTGACTTTC	TRBV7-9	TRBD2	TRBJ2-6	many
CASSASRQGNEQYF	TGTGCCAGCAGCGCCTCAAGACAGGGGAACGAGCAGTACTTC	TRBV5-4	TRBD1	TRBJ2-7	many
CASSYVGGGEQFF	TGTGCCAGCAGTTACGTCGGGGGGGGGGAGCAGTTCTTC	TRBV6-2/TRBV6-3	TRBD2	TRBJ2-1	many
CASSFNRLSGNTIYF	TGTGCCAGCAGTTTTAACAGACTCTCTGGAAACACCATATATTTT	TRBV28	NA	TRBJ1-3	many
CASSLIRFSLSGANVLTF	TGCGCCAGCAGCTTGATACGGTTTAGTCTCTCTGGGGCCAACGTCCTGACTTTC	TRBV5-1	NA	TRBJ2-6	NA
CASSTNPQSSGNTIYF	TGCGCCAGCAGCACCAATCCCCAGAGCTCTGGAAACACCATATATTTT	TRBV5-1	NA	TRBJ1-3	many
CASSFRPSANTGELFF	TGTGCCAGCAGCTTTCGGCCGAGCGCGAACACCGGGGAGCTGTTTTTT	TRBV7-9	NA	TRBJ2-2	many
CASSLEGTSNQPQHF	TGTGCCAGCAGCTTGGAAGGGACTAGCAATCAGCCCCAGCATTTT	TRBV7-2	NA	TRBJ1-5	many
CASSSRTGGQETQYF	TGTGCCAGCAGCTCACGAACGGGAGGCCAAGAGACCCAGTACTTC	TRBV6-5	TRBD2	TRBJ2-5	many
CASSLSGGYNEQFF	TGTGCCAGCAGCCTGAGCGGGGGTTACAATGAGCAGTTCTTC	TRBV3-1	TRBD2	TRBJ2-1	few
CASSNHMDRNSPLHF	TGTGCCAGCAGTAACCATATGGACCGAAATTCACCCCTCCACTTT	TRBV25-1	NA	TRBJ1-6	many
CASSSGQYQNIQYF	TGTGCCAGCAGCTCGGGACAGTATCAAAACATTCAGTACTTC	TRBV7-9	TRBD1	TRBJ2-4	many
CASSLRALRNTGELFF	TGTGCCAGCAGCTTACGGGCGTTGAGGAACACCGGGGAGCTGTTTTTT	TRBV5-6	NA	TRBJ2-2	many
CASSLLTQGAGNQPQHF	TGTGCCAGCAGTTTATTGACGCAGGGCGCGGGCAATCAGCCCCAGCATTTT	TRBV28	NA	TRBJ1-5	many
CASSVGGESTEAFF	TGTGCCAGCAGCGTGGGGGGCGAATCCACTGAAGCTTTCTTT	TRBV28	NA	TRBJ1-1	many
CASSLDNTDTQYF	TGTGCCAGCAGCTTGGACAACACAGATACGCAGTATTTT	TRBV5-4	NA	TRBJ2-3	many
CASSLGPSAGGLHTQYF	TGTGCCAGCAGCTTAGGACCGTCGGCGGGGGGGCTCCATACGCAGTATTTT	TRBV7-2	TRBD2	TRBJ2-3	many
CASRNEGGEAYNEQFF	TGTGCCAGCAGGAATGAAGGGGGCGAGGCCTACAATGAGCAGTTCTTC	TRBV6-2/TRBV6-3	TRBD1	TRBJ2-1	many
CSARGSSGDHNEQFF	TGCAGTGCTAGAGGATCTAGCGGGGACCACAATGAGCAGTTCTTC	TRBV20-1	TRBD2	TRBJ2-1	many
CATEGTGLPGANVLTF	TGTGCCACCGAGGGGACAGGGCTTCCTGGGGCCAACGTCCTGACTTTC	TRBV7-2	TRBD1	TRBJ2-6	many
CASSSVYDSADGYTF	TGTGCCAGCAGCTCCGTCTACGACAGCGCGGATGGCTACACCTTC	TRBV7-2	NA	TRBJ1-2	many
CASSQGTSLGTQYF	TGTGCCAGCAGCCAAGGGACCTCCCTAGGGACCCAGTACTTC	TRBV7-9	NA	TRBJ2-5	many